A selection of T cell receptor beta chains follows, all from one sample in a study of PD-L1 blockade in urothelial cancer. Only in-frame clones appear in the TCRdb table, and some are missing; sequencing was by immunoSEQ multiplex PCR. The sample shows around 45,000 clones, around four fifths of them seen only once. Sequenced material: PBMCs, taken around atezolizumab (anti-PD-L1) treatment. These receptor sequences come from a man between 60 and 75 years old with urothelial cancer. The CDR3 runs from the conserved cysteine through the conserved F or W. A D gene is named only where the DNA matches it firmly. Not every row has a clone size; where given, it reads once, few, many or a size class.

CASTTRGLGYGYTF | TGTGCCAGCACCACGCGGGGGTTGGGCTATGGCTACACCTTC | NA | TRBV6-1 | NA | TRBJ1-2
CASTPLGGPNTEAFF | TGTGCCAGTACCCCATTGGGGGGGCCGAACACTGAAGCTTTCTTT | NA | TRBV19 | NA | TRBJ1-1
CASSEARQLYGYTF | TGTGCCAGCAGTGAAGCGCGACAGCTATATGGCTACACCTTC | NA | TRBV6-1 | NA | TRBJ1-2
CASSLAGESSGNTIYF | TGTGCCAGCAGTTTAGCAGGGGAAAGCTCTGGAAACACCATATATTTT | NA | TRBV28 | NA | TRBJ1-3
CASSFGAGGNTEAFF | TGCGCCAGCAGCTTCGGAGCAGGGGGGAACACTGAAGCTTTCTTT | TRBD1 | TRBV5-1 | NA | TRBJ1-1
CASSLGVRGSQPQHF | TGTGCCAGCAGTTTAGGAGTCAGGGGATCTCAGCCCCAGCATTTT | NA | TRBV28 | NA | TRBJ1-5
CASSYDGWVTEAFF | TGTGCCAGCAGTTACGACGGGTGGGTCACTGAAGCTTTCTTT | NA | TRBV6-5 | NA | TRBJ1-1
CASSLQGVQVNEQFF | TGTGCCAGCAGTCTTCAGGGTGTGCAAGTGAATGAGCAGTTCTTC | NA | TRBV6-5 | once | TRBJ2-1
CASSSRSRGLTDSGANVLTF | TGTGCCAGCAGCTCCCGCTCCAGGGGGCTTACTGACTCTGGGGCCAACGTCCTGACTTTC | TRBD1 | TRBV5-4 | NA | TRBJ2-6
CATAAGASTDTQYF | TGTGCCACGGCAGCGGGGGCAAGCACAGATACGCAGTATTTT | TRBD2 | TRBV19 | few | TRBJ2-3
CASAATSGGLNEQFF | TGCGCCAGCGCCGCGACTAGCGGGGGGCTCAATGAGCAGTTCTTC | TRBD2 | TRBV5-1 | once | TRBJ2-1
CASSQGVEGEKLFF | TGTGCCAGTTCCCAGGGGGTGGAGGGGGAAAAACTGTTTTTT | TRBD1 | TRBV6-1 | NA | TRBJ1-4
CASSVEGHQNTEAFF | TGTGCCAGCAGCGTCGAGGGACATCAGAACACTGAAGCTTTCTTT | NA | TRBV9 | NA | TRBJ1-1
CASSLGQGLSYEQYF | TGCGCCAGCAGCTTGGGGCAGGGTTTGTCCTACGAGCAGTACTTC | NA | TRBV5-1 | NA | TRBJ2-7
CASSALPIRVDNTEAFF | TGTGCCAGCTCCGCCCTACCGATACGGGTTGACAACACTGAAGCTTTCTTT | NA | TRBV18 | NA | TRBJ1-1
CASSQLLQNSYNEQFF | TGTGCCAGCAGCCAACTCTTACAGAACTCCTACAATGAGCAGTTCTTC | NA | TRBV7-2 | NA | TRBJ2-1
CATSRAGVYEQYF | TGTGCCACCAGCAGAGCAGGGGTCTACGAGCAGTACTTC | NA | TRBV15 | NA | TRBJ2-7
CASSHSGRVLDEKLFF | TGCGCCAGCAGTCATAGTGGGCGGGTATTGGATGAAAAACTGTTTTTT | NA | TRBV5-1 | NA | TRBJ1-4
CASSLVVTQETQYF | TGCGCCAGCAGCTTGGTTGTTACACAAGAGACCCAGTACTTC | NA | TRBV5-1 | NA | TRBJ2-5